This TCR beta chain appears in the sequencing data of a study of radiation and T cells in renal cell carcinoma. Study-wide context: Nephrectomy followed 15 Gy stereotactic body radiation by 4 weeks.

The time point was: blood 2 weeks post-SBRT. Treatment defined: 15 Gy SBRT to primary tumor, nephrectomy 4 weeks later. Radiation-treated patients gave blood at baseline, week 2 and week 4. With respect to this clone: Its antigen is still unknown.

Using immunoSEQ multiplex PCR, the repertoire was profiled, and TCRdb retains in-frame clones only, with some absent. The table includes more than 95,000 clones, roughly four fifths detected once. Study-level results: From baseline, blood top tumor clonotypes peaked at 2 weeks post-radiation.

The CDR3 extends over 14 amino acids. V was shortened by 6 bases and J by 1 base, with 13 bases between the two germline ends. Germline-derived CDR1 and CDR2 are MNHNS and SASEGT. This chain connects TRBV6-1 to TRBJ2-7, with TRBD1 as a possible D gene (6 bases). The input for sequencing was blood, taken from a patient whose treatment included radiotherapy and nephrectomy. The sequence was obtained from a man aged 50 or older with renal cell carcinoma. CDR3 region: CASRRTDTSYEQYF. In DNA, the CDR3 is TGTGCCAGCAGAAGGACAGACACTTCCTACGAGCAGTACTTC.